What follows are 11 T cell receptor beta chains derived from one specimen sequenced in a study of shared clonotypes between healthy human individuals. Libraries were prepared by immunoSEQ multiplex PCR; TCRdb keeps only in-frame clonotypes and omits some of them. The sample has 190,000 or so clones, roughly 93% seen once. The sequenced sample was naive CD4+ T cells sorted from blood. As to subset: CD45RA+ positively selected. These receptors all come from a woman aged 30 to 39 in good health.

The chain couples TRBV28 to TRBJ1-2; the D is unclear. The germline V gene encodes CDR1 MDHEN and CDR2 SYDVKM. V lost 4 bases and J 0 bases, leaving 9 bases between the germline ends. This CDR3 is 14 amino acids long. CDR3 DNA sequence: TGTGCCAGCAGTTACCAAGGAGCTAACTATGGCTACACCTTC. Amino acid sequence: CASSYQGANYGYTF.

This clone occurred once. The rearrangement uses TRBV2 and TRBJ2-5; TRBD1 aligns across 9 bases. The CDR3 spans 17 residues. The V gene end was trimmed by 5 bases and the J gene end by 5 bases; junction bases not matched to a gene: 15. In germline, CDR1 is SNHLY, CDR2 FYNNEI. CDR3 in DNA: TGTGCCAGCAGTCGACAGGGGGTCCCTAATTTTGGGGAGACCCAGTACTTC. Translation: CASSRQGVPNFGETQYF.

The chain links TRBV4-2 to TRBJ2-2; 10 bases map to TRBD2. After removal of 1 base from V and 7 bases from J, the junction contained 6 bases not matched to a gene. Germline assignment: CDR1 LGHNA and CDR2 YNFKEQ. The CDR3 spans 16 residues. CDR3 residues: CASSQVLVAGGGELFF. In DNA form, the CDR3 reads TGTGCCAGCAGCCAAGTCCTGGTAGCGGGAGGCGGGGAGCTGTTTTTT.

The chain couples TRBV5-1 to TRBJ2-7; 8 nucleotides line up with TRBD1. The germline gives CDR1 SGHRS, CDR2 YFSETQ. CDR3 size: 16 residues. V was clipped by 0 bases and J by 4 bases; unmatched bases: 9. Written as DNA, the CDR3 is TGCGCCAGCAGCTTGGGTACAGGGGGGCGAACATACGAGCAGTACTTC. Its translation is CASSLGTGGRTYEQYF. Full variable domain (outside the CDR3, taken from reference TRBV5-1 and TRBJ2-7): KAGVTQTPRYLIKTRGQQVTLSCSPISGHRSVSWYQQTPGQGLQFLFEYFSETQRNKGNFPGRFSGRQFSNSRSEMNVSTLELGDSALYLCASSLGTGGRTYEQYFGPGTRLTVT.

This chain connects TRBV28 to TRBJ2-3; no firm D call. Between the trimmed V and J ends, which lost 2 bases and 4 bases, there was a span of 13 bases. The CDR3 is 15 amino acids. Germline V CDR1 and CDR2: MDHEN, SYDVKM. The CDR3 is CASSLGVRVPDTQYF. The CDR3 DNA reads as TGTGCCAGCAGTTTAGGTGTCCGGGTCCCAGATACGCAGTATTTT.

This rearrangement joins TRBV13 to TRBJ2-5, with 9 bases lining up with TRBD1. The better agreement between TRBJ2-7 and the DNA end casts doubt on the J call. The CDR3 is 17 residues long. Germline V gene lookup returns CDR1 PRHDT and CDR2 FYEKMQ (reference sequence). The CDR3 reads CASSLGTGTGIPYEQYF. The CDR3 bases are TGTGCCAGCAGCTTAGGTACCGGGACAGGGATACCCTACGAGCAGTACTTC.

The V call is TRBV4-1, the J call TRBJ2-1; weak D call: TRBD2 (6 bases). There are 19 residues in the CDR3. Deletions cut 4 bases from V and 0 bases from J, with 22 bases between. Germline CDR1 is MGHRA and CDR2 is YSYEKL. CDR3 sequence reads: CASSPRGSGASSSYNEQFF. The CDR3 coding sequence is TGCGCCAGCAGCCCCCGGGGGTCCGGGGCCTCGAGCTCCTACAATGAGCAGTTCTTC.

This clone came up once. The CDR3 loop is CASTRQGDTEAFF. The CDR3 coding sequence is TGTGCCAGCACCAGACAGGGGGACACTGAAGCTTTCTTT. This chain links TRBV11-2 with TRBJ1-1; 9 nucleotides align to TRBD1. CDR1 is SGHAT, CDR2 FQNNGV, per germline. The J segment lost 3 bases and the V segment lost 7 bases, leaving 3 bases of the junction unmatched. This CDR3 contains 13 residues.

V and J are TRBV5-1 and TRBJ2-1; 10 bases line up with TRBD2. J lost 0 bases, V lost 4 bases, and 4 bases had no gene match. CDR1 is SGHRS, CDR2 YFSETQ, per germline. The CDR3 consists of 16 residues. The CDR3 region has the DNA TGCGCCAGCAGCCGGCCTAGCGGGAGCTCCTACAATGAGCAGTTCTTC. It specifies CASSRPSGSSYNEQFF.

The V and J genes are TRBV27 and TRBJ1-2; no clear D gene. The CDR3 runs 13 residues. The V end lost 2 bases, the J end lost 8 bases, and 12 bases lay between the germline ends. CDR1 and CDR2 (germline): MNHEY, SMNVEV (reference sequence). CDR3 region: CASSLMASGGYTF. Here the CDR3 DNA reads TGTGCCAGCAGTTTAATGGCTTCGGGAGGCTACACCTTC.

CDR3 in DNA: TGTGCCAGCAGTTCCCCGGAAAACAGGTCTATCCACGAGCAGTACTTC. This sequence encodes CASSSPENRSIHEQYF. The V gene is TRBV6-5, the J gene TRBJ2-7; TRBD1 is a possible D gene (5 bases). This CDR3 comprises 16 residues. V lost 4 bases, J lost 5 bases, and 21 bases lay in between. Germline assignment: CDR1 MNHEY and CDR2 SVGAGI.